This TCR beta chain was found in a study of T-cell reconstitution after alpha-beta-depleted transplantation in children. This clonotype showed up just a few times. It was with unique molecular identifiers that the TCRbeta library was prepared. Each CDR3 protein gets one entry after TCRdb re-called the PCR reads with MiXCR. The sample has some 200,000 distinct CDR3 sequences, around 7% seen once. The CDR3 is 15 amino acids. CDR1 and CDR2 (germline): LGHDT, YNNKEL (reference sequence). V was trimmed by 3 bases and J by 2 bases, leaving 13 bases between them. Sequenced here: PBMCs from the stem cell graft donor, sampled from the stem cell graft. This clonotype originated in a human donor who donated a stem cell graft to a child with Wiskott-Aldrich syndrome. J is TRBJ1-1 and V is TRBV3-1; weak D call: TRBD1 (6 bases). CDR3 region: CASSQVSRGNTEAFF. The DNA of the CDR3 is TGTGCCAGCAGCCAGGTGAGCAGGGGAAACACTGAAGCTTTCTTT.